This T cell receptor (beta chain) was sequenced during a study of blood T cell repertoires in COVID-19. Original processing methods: Reference gene primer amplification yielded estimated nucleated cell counts. Some clones are missing from TCRdb's copy, which holds only in-frame ones; the method was immunoSEQ multiplex PCR. The V and J calls and clone size come from that table; D and trimming were worked out from the DNA. The sample consists of about 170,000 clones, about 85% of them appearing once. Followed longitudinally, the Seattle patients had been enrolled during active infection. The CDR3 runs 13 residues. Germline CDR1 reads KGHDR; CDR2 reads SFDVKD. The germline V and J ends were trimmed by 9 bases and 2 bases, with 13 bases remaining between them.

The clonotype comes from a woman aged 80 or over with COVID-19, enrolled during active disease. The rearrangement links TRBV24-1 to TRBJ2-7; no clear D. Sequenced material: peripheral blood. CDR3 coding DNA: TGTGCCACCTCGACTCCTGTGGCCTACGAGCAGTACTTC. Translated: CATSTPVAYEQYF.